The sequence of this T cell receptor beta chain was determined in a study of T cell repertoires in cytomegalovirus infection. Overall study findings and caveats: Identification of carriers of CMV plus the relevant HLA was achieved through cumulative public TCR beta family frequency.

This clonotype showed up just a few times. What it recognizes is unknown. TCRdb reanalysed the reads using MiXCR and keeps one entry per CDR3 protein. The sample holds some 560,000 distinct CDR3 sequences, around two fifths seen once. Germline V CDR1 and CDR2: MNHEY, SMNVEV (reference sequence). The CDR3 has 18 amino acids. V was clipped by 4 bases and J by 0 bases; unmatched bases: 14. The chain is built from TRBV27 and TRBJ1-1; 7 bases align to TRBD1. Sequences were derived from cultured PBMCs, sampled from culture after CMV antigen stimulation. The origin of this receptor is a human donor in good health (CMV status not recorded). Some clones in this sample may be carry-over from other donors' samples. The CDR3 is CASSYMPALQGMNTEAFF. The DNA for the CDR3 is TGTGCCAGCAGTTACATGCCCGCGCTACAGGGGATGAACACTGAAGCTTTCTTT.